Given below is one TCR beta chain in context. These data originate in a study of T cell changes during pregnancy in multiple sclerosis. The assay was immunoSEQ multiplex PCR, and TCRdb's table has in-frame clones only and misses some. The data show about 64,000 clones, roughly 92% seen once. Unmatched junction bases numbered 11, after V lost 1 base and J lost 10 bases. The CDR3 spans 16 residues. From germline, CDR1 is SGHTA and CDR2 FQGNSA. Here the sequenced sample was peripheral blood, taken in the second trimester of pregnancy. The origin of this receptor is a female donor with multiple sclerosis, enrolled in a pregnancy study. The genes are TRBV7-2 and TRBJ1-4, with 8 bases matching TRBD1. CDR3 in DNA: TGTGCCAGCAGCTTAGGGGTCGCAGGGGGCTTTGGAAAACTGTTTTTT. Protein sequence: CASSLGVAGGFGKLFF.